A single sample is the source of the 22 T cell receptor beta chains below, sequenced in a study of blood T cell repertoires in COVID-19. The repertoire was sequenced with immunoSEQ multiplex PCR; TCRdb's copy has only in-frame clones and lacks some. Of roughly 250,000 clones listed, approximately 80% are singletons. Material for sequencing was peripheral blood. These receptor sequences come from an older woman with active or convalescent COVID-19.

The CDR3 region is CASSGPREGSPLHF. CDR3 nucleotides: TGTGCCAGCAGCGGGCCCAGGGAAGGTTCACCCCTCCACTTT. The chain links TRBV9 to TRBJ1-6, with D possibly being TRBD1 (5 bases). Germline CDR1 is SGDLS and CDR2 is YYNGEE. V lost 3 bases and J 9 bases, leaving 13 bases between the germline ends. CDR3 length: 14 residues.

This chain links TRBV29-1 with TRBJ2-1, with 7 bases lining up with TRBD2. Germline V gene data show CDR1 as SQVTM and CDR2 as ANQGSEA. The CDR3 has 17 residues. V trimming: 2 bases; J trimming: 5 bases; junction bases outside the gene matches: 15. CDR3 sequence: CSVECPWRAGINNEQFF. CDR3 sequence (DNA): TGCAGCGTTGAATGCCCTTGGAGAGCGGGGATCAACAATGAGCAGTTCTTC.

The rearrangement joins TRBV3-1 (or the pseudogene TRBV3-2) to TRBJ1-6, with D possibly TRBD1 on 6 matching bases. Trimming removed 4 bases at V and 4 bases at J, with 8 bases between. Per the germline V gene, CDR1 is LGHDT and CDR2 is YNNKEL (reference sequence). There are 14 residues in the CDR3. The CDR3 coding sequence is TGTGCCAGCAGCCGGGACACTTATAATTCACCCCTCCACTTT. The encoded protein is CASSRDTYNSPLHF.

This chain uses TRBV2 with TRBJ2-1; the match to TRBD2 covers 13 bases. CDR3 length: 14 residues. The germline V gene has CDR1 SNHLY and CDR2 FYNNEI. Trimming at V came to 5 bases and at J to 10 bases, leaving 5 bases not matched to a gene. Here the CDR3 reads CASSPPGLAGEQFF. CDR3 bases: TGTGCCAGCAGTCCCCCGGGACTAGCGGGGGAGCAGTTCTTC.

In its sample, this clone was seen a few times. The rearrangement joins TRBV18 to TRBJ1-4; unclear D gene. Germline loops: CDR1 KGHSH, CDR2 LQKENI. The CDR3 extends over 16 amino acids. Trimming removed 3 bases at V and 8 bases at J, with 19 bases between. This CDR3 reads CASSPGKGRGGEKLFF. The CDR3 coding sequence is TGTGCCAGCTCACCGGGAAAAGGTCGAGGAGGGGAAAAACTGTTTTTT.

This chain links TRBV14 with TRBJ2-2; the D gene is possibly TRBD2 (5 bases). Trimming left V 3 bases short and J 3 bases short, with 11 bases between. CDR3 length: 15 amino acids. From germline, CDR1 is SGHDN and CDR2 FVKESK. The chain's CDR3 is CASSHRGPDTGELFF. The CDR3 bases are TGTGCCAGCAGCCATCGAGGGCCCGACACCGGGGAGCTGTTTTTT.

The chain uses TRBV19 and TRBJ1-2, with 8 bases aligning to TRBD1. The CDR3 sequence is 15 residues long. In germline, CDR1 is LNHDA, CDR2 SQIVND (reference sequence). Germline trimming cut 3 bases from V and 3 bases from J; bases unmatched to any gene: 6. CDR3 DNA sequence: TGTGCCAGTAGTATTCCGGGACAGGAGTACTATGGCTACACCTTC. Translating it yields CASSIPGQEYYGYTF.

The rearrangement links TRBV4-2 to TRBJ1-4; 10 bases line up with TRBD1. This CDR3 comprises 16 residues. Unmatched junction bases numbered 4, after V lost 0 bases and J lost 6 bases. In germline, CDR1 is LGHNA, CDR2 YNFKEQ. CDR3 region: CASSQDLGTGDEKLFF. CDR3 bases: TGTGCCAGCAGCCAAGATCTCGGGACAGGGGATGAAAAACTGTTTTTT.

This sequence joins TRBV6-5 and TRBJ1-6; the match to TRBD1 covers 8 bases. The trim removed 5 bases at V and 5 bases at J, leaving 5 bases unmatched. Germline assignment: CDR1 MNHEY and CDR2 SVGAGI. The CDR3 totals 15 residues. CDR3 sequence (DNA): TGTGCCAGCAGTCCCTGGACAGGGAATAATTCACCCCTCCACTTT. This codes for CASSPWTGNNSPLHF.

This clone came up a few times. The CDR3 DNA follows: TGTGCCAGTCATCAGCGATATAGCAATCAGCCCCAGCATTTT. Its protein is CASHQRYSNQPQHF. V and J are TRBV19 and TRBJ1-5; D gene ambiguous. Deletions cut 8 bases from V and 0 bases from J, with 11 bases between. The germline V gene encodes CDR1 LNHDA and CDR2 SQIVND (reference sequence). This CDR3 is built from 14 residues. The full variable domain, its missing parts supplied by reference TRBV19 and TRBJ1-5, is DGGITQSPKYLFRKEGQNVTLSCEQNLNHDAMYWYRQDPGQGLRLIYYSQIVNDFQKGDIAEGYSVSREKKESFPLTVTSAQKNPTAFYLCASHQRYSNQPQHFGDGTRLSIL.

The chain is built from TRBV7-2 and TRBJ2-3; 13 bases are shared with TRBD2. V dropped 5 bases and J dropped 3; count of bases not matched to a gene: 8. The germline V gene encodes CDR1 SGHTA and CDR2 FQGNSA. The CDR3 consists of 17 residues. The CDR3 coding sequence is TGTGCCAGCAGCCTCCGACTAGCGGGGGGTTTAACAGATACGCAGTATTTT. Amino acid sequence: CASSLRLAGGLTDTQYF.

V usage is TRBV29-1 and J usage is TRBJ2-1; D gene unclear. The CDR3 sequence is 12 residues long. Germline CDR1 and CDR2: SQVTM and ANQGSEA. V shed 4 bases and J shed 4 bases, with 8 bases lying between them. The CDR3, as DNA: TGCAGCGTTGGACTGGATTACAATGAGCAGTTCTTC. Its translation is CSVGLDYNEQFF.

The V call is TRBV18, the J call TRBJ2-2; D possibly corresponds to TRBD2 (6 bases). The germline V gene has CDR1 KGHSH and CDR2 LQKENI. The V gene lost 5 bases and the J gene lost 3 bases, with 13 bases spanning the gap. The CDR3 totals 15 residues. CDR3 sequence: CASSGFRDYTGELFF. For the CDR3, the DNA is TGTGCCAGCTCAGGCTTCCGGGACTACACCGGGGAGCTGTTTTTT.

CDR3 sequence: CASSQGYPWDSWNTEAFF. The CDR3 nucleotides read TGTGCCAGCAGCCAGGGTTACCCCTGGGACAGCTGGAACACTGAAGCTTTCTTT. The chain recombines TRBV3-1 (or the pseudogene TRBV3-2) with TRBJ1-1, with 7 nucleotides matching TRBD1. Germline CDR1 reads LGHDT; CDR2 reads YNNKEL (reference sequence). After removal of 3 bases from V and 1 base from J, the junction contained 14 bases not matched to a gene. The CDR3 contains 18 residues.

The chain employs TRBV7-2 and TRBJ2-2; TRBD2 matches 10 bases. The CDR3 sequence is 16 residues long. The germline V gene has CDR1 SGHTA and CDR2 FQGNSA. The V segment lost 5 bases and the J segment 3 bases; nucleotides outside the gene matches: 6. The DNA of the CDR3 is TGTGCCAGCAGCCCTCGACTAGCGGGTTACACCGGGGAGCTGTTTTTT. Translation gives CASSPRLAGYTGELFF.

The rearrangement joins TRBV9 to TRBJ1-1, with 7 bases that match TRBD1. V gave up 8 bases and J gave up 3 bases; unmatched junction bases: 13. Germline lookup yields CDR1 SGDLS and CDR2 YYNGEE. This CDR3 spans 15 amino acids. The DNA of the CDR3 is TGTGCCAGTCCGGACAGGCGGCGGGTGGACACTGAAGCTTTCTTT. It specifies CASPDRRRVDTEAFF.

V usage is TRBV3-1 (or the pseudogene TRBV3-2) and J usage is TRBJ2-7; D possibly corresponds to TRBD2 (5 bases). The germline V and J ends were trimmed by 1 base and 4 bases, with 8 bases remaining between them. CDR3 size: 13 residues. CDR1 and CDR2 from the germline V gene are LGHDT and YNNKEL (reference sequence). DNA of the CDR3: TGTGCCAGCAGCCAAGGAGGGCCGTACGAGCAGTACTTC. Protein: CASSQGGPYEQYF.

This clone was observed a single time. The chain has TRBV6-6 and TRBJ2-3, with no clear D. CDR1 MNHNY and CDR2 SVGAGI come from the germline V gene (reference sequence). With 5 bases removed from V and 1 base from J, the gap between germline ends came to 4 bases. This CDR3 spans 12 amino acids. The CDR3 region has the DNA TGTGCCAGCAGTCCTGGCACAGATACGCAGTATTTT. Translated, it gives CASSPGTDTQYF.

CDR3 sequence: CASSVSSGTGAYEQYF. CDR3 DNA: TGTGCCAGCAGCGTCAGCTCCGGGACAGGGGCCTACGAGCAGTACTTC. V and J are TRBV9 and TRBJ2-7, with 10 bases aligning to TRBD1. Germline CDR1 reads SGDLS; CDR2 reads YYNGEE. The CDR3 runs 16 residues. Unmatched junction bases numbered 7, after V lost 2 bases and J lost 2 bases.

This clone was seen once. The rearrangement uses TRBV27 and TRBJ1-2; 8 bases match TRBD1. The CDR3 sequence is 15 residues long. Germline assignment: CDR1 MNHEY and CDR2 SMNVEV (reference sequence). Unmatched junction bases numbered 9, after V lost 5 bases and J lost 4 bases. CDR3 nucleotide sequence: TGTGCCAGCAGTCGAACAGGGGGGCCCGGCTATGGCTACACCTTC. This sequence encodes CASSRTGGPGYGYTF.

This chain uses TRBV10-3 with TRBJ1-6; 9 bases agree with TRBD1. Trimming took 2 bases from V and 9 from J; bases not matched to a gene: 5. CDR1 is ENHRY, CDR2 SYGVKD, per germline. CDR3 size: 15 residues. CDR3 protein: CAISERTGVGSPLHF. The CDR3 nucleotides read TGTGCCATCAGTGAGCGGACAGGGGTCGGTTCACCCCTCCACTTT.

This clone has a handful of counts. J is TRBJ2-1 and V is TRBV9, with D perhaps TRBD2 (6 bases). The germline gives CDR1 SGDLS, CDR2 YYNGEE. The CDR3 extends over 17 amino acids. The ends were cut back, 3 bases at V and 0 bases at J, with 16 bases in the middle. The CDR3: CASSALAVRSSYNEQFF. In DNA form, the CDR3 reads TGTGCCAGCAGCGCACTAGCCGTACGAAGCTCCTACAATGAGCAGTTCTTC.